Listed below are T cell receptor beta chains from one sample, sequenced in a study of T cell changes during pregnancy in multiple sclerosis. Assay used: immunoSEQ multiplex PCR; TCRdb lists only in-frame clones, some missing. This sample has more than 35,000 clones, with just over 90% found just once. The starting material was CD4+ T cells from peripheral blood mononuclear cells, obtained in the third trimester of pregnancy. The origin of the receptors is a female donor in good health, enrolled as a control in a pregnancy study. CDR3s include the opening cysteine and the closing phenylalanine or tryptophan. The D gene is left open where the match is weak.

v_call	j_call	d_call	cdr3_aa	cdr3_nt
TRBV5-6	TRBJ2-3	-	CASSLWLAVTDTQYF	TGTGCCAGCAGCTTGTGGTTAGCGGTAACAGATACGCAGTATTTT
TRBV10-3	TRBJ1-2	-	CAISEYSGKGYTF	TGTGCCATCAGTGAGTATTCAGGGAAAGGCTACACCTTC
TRBV16	TRBJ1-2	-	CASSQFWAGTDGYTF	TGTGCCAGCAGCCAATTTTGGGCTGGTACAGATGGCTACACCTTC
TRBV29-1	TRBJ1-1	-	CSVVGGTGGNTEAFF	TGCAGCGTTGTGGGGGGGACTGGAGGGAACACTGAAGCTTTCTTT
TRBV9	TRBJ2-2	-	CASSVAGTGELFF	TGTGCCAGCAGCGTAGCGGGCACCGGGGAGCTGTTTTTT
TRBV6-5	TRBJ2-7	TRBD2	CASNQRGFYEQYF	TGTGCCAGCAATCAGCGGGGGTTCTACGAGCAGTACTTC
TRBV7-9	TRBJ1-4	-	CASTNQGTGDEKLFF	TGTGCCAGCACCAATCAGGGGACCGGAGACGAAAAACTGTTTTTT
TRBV5-6	TRBJ2-1	TRBD2	CASSYVAGRRNEQFF	TGTGCCAGCAGCTACGTAGCGGGGAGAAGGAATGAGCAGTTCTTC
TRBV2	TRBJ2-3	-	CASSHGVPDTQYF	TGTGCCAGCAGTCATGGAGTCCCAGATACGCAGTATTTT
TRBV30	TRBJ1-1	-	CAWSETGFGEAFF	TGTGCCTGGAGTGAAACAGGATTTGGTGAAGCTTTCTTT
TRBV9	TRBJ1-4	TRBD1	CASSGGYRGEVATNEKLFF	TGTGCCAGCAGCGGCGGCTACAGGGGGGAAGTTGCAACTAATGAAAAACTGTTTTTT
TRBV5-1	TRBJ1-3	-	CASSFDGPTRSGNTIYF	TGCGCCAGCAGCTTTGATGGGCCCACCCGCTCTGGAAACACCATATATTTT
TRBV11-1	TRBJ2-1	TRBD2	CASSPIPGLADNEQFF	TGTGCCAGCAGCCCTATCCCCGGACTAGCGGATAATGAGCAGTTCTTC
TRBV5-1	TRBJ2-2	-	CASSLRTARDTGELFF	TGCGCCAGCAGCTTGAGGACAGCTAGGGACACCGGGGAGCTGTTTTTT
TRBV5-6	TRBJ1-4	TRBD1	CASSRDRGPKLFF	TGTGCCAGCAGCCGGGACAGGGGACCTAAACTGTTTTTT
TRBV7-6	TRBJ2-5	TRBD2	CASSLRLAETQYF	TGTGCCAGCAGCTTAAGACTAGCTGAGACCCAGTACTTC